Below, one TCR beta chain is given with its context. Its specificity is not known. This specimen comes from a study of T cell responses to AZD1222 COVID-19 vaccine. Generated by immunoSEQ multiplex PCR, the TCRdb table keeps only in-frame clones and is missing some. The data show almost 80,000 clones, about nine tenths seen once. The CDR3 loop spans 14 amino acids. The ends lost 3 bases at V and 11 bases at J; junction bases unmatched: 7. The germline CDR1 and CDR2 sequences are MNHEY and SMNVEV (reference sequence). Whole-study findings and limits: Seropositivity was recorded at baseline in only a handful of AZD1222 recipients. The study sampled repertoires only after the peak T cell response. Among the donors, most were white British and more were female, and clonal diversity was possibly underestimated.

The sample consisted of peripheral blood, taken on day 0 of AZD1222 vaccination. The chain recombines TRBV27 with TRBJ1-6; 7 nucleotides agree with TRBD1. This TCR came from an adult in good health. The CDR3 nucleotides read TGTGCCAGCAGTTTTAGGGCAGGGGGAACACCCCTCCACTTT. As protein: CASSFRAGGTPLHF.